This T cell receptor (beta chain) stems from a study of CD8 T cells in Susac syndrome. It was with random hexamers that roughly 0.5 to 1 ug RNA was reverse transcribed. MiXCR, run by TCRdb on the immunoSEQ multiplex PCR reads, gives a single entry per CDR3 protein. Of some 120,000 distinct CDR3 sequences in the sample, nearly 95% were seen once. The CDR3 spans 15 residues. The V gene end was trimmed by 5 bases and the J gene end by 4 bases; junction bases not matched to a gene: 10. Germline lookup yields CDR1 LNHDA and CDR2 SQIVND (reference sequence). J is TRBJ1-2 and V is TRBV19, with 7 bases matching TRBD1. This sequence was found in a human donor in good health. The specimen was CD4+ T cells from PBMCs. The chain's CDR3 is CASSPQPTGLYGYTF. The DNA of the CDR3 is TGTGCCAGTAGTCCCCAACCGACAGGGCTCTATGGCTACACCTTC.